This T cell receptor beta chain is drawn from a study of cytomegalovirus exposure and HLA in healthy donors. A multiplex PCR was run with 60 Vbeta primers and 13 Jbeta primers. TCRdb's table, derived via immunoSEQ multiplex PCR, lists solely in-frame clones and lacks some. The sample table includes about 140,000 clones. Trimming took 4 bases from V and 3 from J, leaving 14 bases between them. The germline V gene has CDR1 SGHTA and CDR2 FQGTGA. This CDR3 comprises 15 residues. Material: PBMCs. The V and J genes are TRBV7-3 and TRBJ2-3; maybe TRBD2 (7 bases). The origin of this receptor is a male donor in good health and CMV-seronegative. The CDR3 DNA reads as TGTGCCAGCAGCTCCCTAGGGGGGGTAACAGATACGCAGTATTTT. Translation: CASSSLGGVTDTQYF.